This T cell receptor beta chain comes out of a study of blood T cell repertoires in COVID-19. Measured with immunoSEQ multiplex PCR; TCRdb has only the in-frame clones, and not every one. The sample consists of about 50,000 clones, roughly 90% of them appearing once. Losses at the gene ends were 7 bases for V and 4 bases for J; bases not matched to a gene: 11. This CDR3 spans 15 amino acids. Germline lookup yields CDR1 SGHRS and CDR2 YFSETQ. The receptor was derived from a human donor in a cohort sampled during active COVID-19. Sequenced: peripheral blood. J is TRBJ2-5 and V is TRBV5-1; 9 nucleotides match TRBD1. The CDR3 DNA reads as TGCGCCAGCCAACGGGGACAGGGACTGGTAGAGACCCAGTACTTC. This codes for CASQRGQGLVETQYF.